The present T cell receptor (beta chain) was sequenced within a study of shared clonotypes between healthy human individuals. Study results and limitations: There were few donors, and this limited the genetic and exposure-history diversity represented.

The repertoire was sequenced with immunoSEQ multiplex PCR; TCRdb's copy has only in-frame clones and lacks some. Here the sample spans 450,000 to 550,000 clones, 75% to 85% being singletons. V was pared by 5 bases and J by 1 base, with 12 bases between. Germline V gene lookup returns CDR1 SGHVS and CDR2 FQNEAQ. The CDR3 extends over 15 amino acids. Comment on this clone: Its antigen is still unknown.

The chain joins TRBV7-8 to TRBJ1-5; D remains ambiguous. The sequence derives from a woman aged 40 to 50 in good health. Some clones in this sample may be carry-over from other donors' samples. Input material: PBMCs. The CDR3 DNA is TGTGCCAGCAGCCCCGGGATCGGCAGCAATCAGCCCCAGCATTTT. This encodes CASSPGIGSNQPQHF.